One and the same sample provided the 15 T cell receptor beta chains below, sequenced in a study of shared clonotypes between healthy human individuals. The table came from immunoSEQ multiplex PCR; TCRdb's copy has only in-frame clones and leaves some out. The table shows about half a million clones, with roughly four fifths occurring only once. The source material was PBMCs. All receptors derive from a woman aged 40-49 years in good health. Some clones in this sample may be carry-over from other donors' samples.

This chain uses TRBV28 with TRBJ2-4; TRBD1 aligns across 7 bases. The trim removed 5 bases at V and 0 bases at J, leaving 7 bases unmatched. Germline V CDR1 and CDR2: MDHEN, SYDVKM. The CDR3 contains 16 residues. In nucleotides, the CDR3 is TGTGCCAGCAGTCCTACAGGGGCGCTAGCCAAAAACATTCAGTACTTC. Encoded protein: CASSPTGALAKNIQYF.

In regard to this clone: This clone may be a read error of a much larger clone one base away. V usage is TRBV10-2 and J usage is TRBJ2-7; D is perhaps TRBD2 (6 bases). V dropped 6 bases and J dropped 4 bases, with 13 bases sitting between them. The CDR3 has 13 residues. Germline V gives CDR1 WSHSY, CDR2 SAAADI. CDR3 protein: CASRLASEYEQYF. The DNA for the CDR3 is TGCGCCAGCAGACTCGCTAGCGAGTACGAGCAGTACTTC.

This chain uses TRBV28 with TRBJ1-2, with unresolved D. The CDR3 length is 13 residues. Germline V gives CDR1 MDHEN, CDR2 SYDVKM. With 8 bases removed from V and 2 bases from J, the gap between germline ends came to 12 bases. The CDR3 sequence: CASGLGFNYGYTF. CDR3 bases: TGTGCCAGCGGGCTGGGATTCAACTATGGCTACACCTTC.

CDR3 sequence reads: CAYRDYTYEQYF. DNA of the CDR3: TGTGCCTACCGAGACTATACCTACGAGCAGTACTTC. V and J are TRBV30 and TRBJ2-5; tentative D call: TRBD2 (5 bases). The J call may be incorrect, as the DNA end agrees better with TRBJ2-7. The CDR3 spans 12 residues. Germline-derived CDR1 and CDR2 are GTSNPN and SVGIG (reference sequence).

A note on this clone: One base separates it from a far larger clone, so it is likely a read error. The rearrangement joins TRBV2 to TRBJ1-5, with D perhaps matching TRBD1 (6 bases). Trimming cost V 2 bases and J 9 bases, with 14 bases left between them. Germline values: CDR1 SNHLY, CDR2 FYNNEI. The CDR3 is 14 residues long. The CDR3 sequence: CASSESGGPSPQHF. The DNA for the CDR3 is TGTGCCAGCAGTGAATCGGGGGGGCCATCGCCCCAGCATTTT.

A remark on this clone: A read error may be the cause here, since a much bigger clone is one base away. V is TRBV2 and J is TRBJ2-7, with a possible D match to TRBD2 (6 bases). Germline V gene data show CDR1 as SNHLY and CDR2 as FYNNEI. The CDR3 contains 13 residues. CDR3 DNA sequence: TGTGCTGTGTTTGGGGGGAATTACTACGTGCAGTACTTC. Its protein product is CAVFGGNYYVQYF. Combining the CDR3 with reference TRBV2 and TRBJ2-7 gives the whole variable domain EPEVTQTPSHQVTQMGQEVILRCVPISNHLYFYWYRQILGQKVEFLVSFYNNEISEKSEIFDDQFSVERPDGSNFTLKIRSTKLEDSAMYFCAVFGGNYYVQYFGPGTRLTVT.

In regard to this clone: One base away lies a much larger clone, so this may be a sequencing read error. This specimen includes other DNA sequences encoding the same CDR3. This chain joins TRBV30 and TRBJ1-4; D perhaps matches TRBD1 (5 bases). CDR3 length equals 13 residues. Germline CDR1 GTSNPN, CDR2 SVGIG (reference sequence). The CDR3 sequence: CAWSTRGHEKLFF. CDR3 sequence (DNA): TGTGCTTGGTCAACGAGGGGCCATGAAAAACTGTTTTTT.

Concerning this clone itself: Since a much larger clone is just one base distant, this may be a read error. The same CDR3 arises from other DNA sequences in this sample as well. The V call is TRBV9, the J call TRBJ2-1, with 12 bases aligning to TRBD1. CDR1 and CDR2 from the germline V gene are SGDLS and YYNGEE. The CDR3 is 16 amino acids. The CDR3 loop reads CASSVPTGTGGHEQFF. As DNA, the CDR3 is TGCGCCAGCAGCGTCCCAACCGGGACAGGGGGCCATGAGCAGTTCTTC.

V usage is TRBV7-6 and J usage is TRBJ1-1; D perhaps matches TRBD1 (6 bases). V gave up 1 base and J gave up 7 bases, with 10 bases separating them. There are 13 residues in the CDR3. CDR1 is SGHVS, CDR2 FNYEAQ, per germline. The CDR3 DNA reads TGTGCCAGCAGCTTAGGGGGGGCCGGTGAAGCTTTCTTT. This sequence encodes CASSLGGAGEAFF.

In the case of this clone: A much larger clone differs by one base, so this may be a read error. The chain recombines TRBV9 with TRBJ2-1; perhaps TRBD2 as D (6 bases). This CDR3 spans 16 amino acids. The V gene's germline CDR1 is SGDLS and CDR2 YYNGEE. The CDR3 protein is CACSVGGAGWFDEQFF. CDR3 in DNA: TGTGCCTGCAGCGTAGGAGGGGCAGGGTGGTTCGATGAGCAGTTCTTC.

This clone was observed a few times. CDR3 in DNA: TGTGCCAGCAGTCCCCGAGGGACAGGGATCTCCTACGAGCAGTACTTC. It codes for CASSPRGTGISYEQYF. The chain uses TRBV28 and TRBJ2-5; 9 bases match TRBD1. The DNA end is more similar to TRBJ2-7, so the J call may be wrong. CDR3 length: 16 amino acids. CDR1 MDHEN and CDR2 SYDVKM come from the germline V gene.

Note on this clone: A read error may be the cause here, since a much bigger clone is one base away. The identical CDR3 is also encoded by other nucleotide sequences in the sample. This rearrangement joins TRBV18 to TRBJ1-3, with a weak D call TRBD1 (5 bases). Germline-derived CDR1 and CDR2 are KGHSH and LQKENI. This CDR3 spans 13 amino acids. CDR3 sequence (DNA): TGTGCCAGCTCACCAGGGGCTGGAAATACCATATATTTT. This codes for CASSPGAGNTIYF.

This clone was seen a few times. V gene TRBV20-1 combines with J gene TRBJ1-2; D gene uncertain. The CDR3 extends over 11 amino acids. CDR1 is DFQATT and CDR2 is SNEGSKA in the germline V gene (reference sequence). V was pared by 6 bases and J by 3 bases, with 8 bases between. The CDR3 is CSAFWDYGYTF. CDR3 coding DNA: TGCAGTGCGTTCTGGGACTATGGCTACACCTTC.

This clone was seen more than once but under ten times. The chain uses TRBV10-3 and TRBJ2-7, with D tentatively TRBD2 (7 bases). The CDR3 is made up of 13 amino acids. Germline CDR1 and CDR2: ENHRY and SYGVKD. V lost 2 bases, J lost 5 bases, and 10 bases lay in between. CDR3 sequence (DNA): TGTGCCATCAGTGAGCGGGGGGCTCACGAGCAGTACTTC. Translated: CAISERGAHEQYF.

The rearrangement joins TRBV9 to TRBJ2-3; D is perhaps TRBD2 (6 bases). V dropped 1 base and J dropped 0 bases, with 9 bases sitting between them. Germline CDR1 is SGDLS and CDR2 is YYNGEE. The CDR3 sequence is 15 residues long. The CDR3: CASSVNGRSTDTQYF. In DNA form, the CDR3 reads TGTGCCAGCAGCGTAAACGGGAGAAGCACAGATACGCAGTATTTT.